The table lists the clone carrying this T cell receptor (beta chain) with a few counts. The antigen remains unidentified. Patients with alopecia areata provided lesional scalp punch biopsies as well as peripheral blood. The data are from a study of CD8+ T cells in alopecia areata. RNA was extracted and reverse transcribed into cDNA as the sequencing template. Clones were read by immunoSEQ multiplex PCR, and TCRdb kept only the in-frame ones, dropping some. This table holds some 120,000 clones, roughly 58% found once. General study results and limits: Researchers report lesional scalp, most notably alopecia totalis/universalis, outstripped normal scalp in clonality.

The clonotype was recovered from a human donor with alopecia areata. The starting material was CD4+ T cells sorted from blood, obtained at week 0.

The CDR3 here is CASSRDRGWSGELFF. CDR3 nucleotide sequence: TGTGCCAGCAGCCGGGACAGGGGGTGGTCCGGGGAGCTGTTTTTT. The V call is TRBV28, the J call TRBJ2-2, with 11 positions matching TRBD1. The CDR3 is 15 amino acids. CDR1 and CDR2 from the germline V gene are MDHEN and SYDVKM. Trimming cost V 6 bases and J 6 bases; bases outside gene matches: 6.